Below are 6 T cell receptor beta chains sequenced from a single sample in a study of blood T cell repertoires in COVID-19. Profiled with immunoSEQ multiplex PCR; TCRdb holds only in-frame clones, not every one. The sample has more than 95,000 clones; around 81% are singletons. The material sequenced was peripheral blood. Receptor source: a woman between 50 and 59 years old with acute or convalescent COVID-19.

The CDR3 DNA sequence: TGTGCCAGCAGCGCGCAACCTGGGGCCCAGGGCACAGATACGCAGTATTTT. Its protein product is CASSAQPGAQGTDTQYF. The chain is built from TRBV7-8 and TRBJ2-3; TRBD1 is a possible D gene (5 bases). Germline V CDR1 and CDR2: SGHVS, FQNEAQ. The CDR3 covers 17 residues. The V end lost 5 bases, the J end lost 1 base, and 19 bases lay between the germline ends.

This chain joins TRBV5-1 and TRBJ1-1, with 8 nucleotides matching TRBD1. Germline assignment: CDR1 SGHRS and CDR2 YFSETQ. Unmatched junction bases numbered 3, after V lost 4 bases and J lost 1 base. The CDR3 runs 14 residues. The CDR3 sequence: CASSPGTGNTEAFF. The CDR3 region has the DNA TGCGCCAGCAGCCCAGGGACAGGGAACACTGAAGCTTTCTTT.

In its sample, this clone was seen a few times. The chain couples TRBV19 to TRBJ2-3; D gene ambiguous. There are 12 residues in the CDR3. In germline, CDR1 is LNHDA, CDR2 SQIVND (reference sequence). With 6 bases removed from V and 7 bases from J, the gap between germline ends came to 11 bases. The CDR3: CASRDKLNTQYF. DNA of the CDR3: TGTGCCAGTAGAGACAAATTAAATACGCAGTATTTT.

The chain couples TRBV5-1 to TRBJ1-1; D is uncertain. The ends were cut back, 0 bases at V and 2 bases at J, with 8 bases in the middle. The CDR3 contains 14 residues. Germline V lookup: CDR1 SGHRS, CDR2 YFSETQ. CDR3 sequence: CASSLERFNTEAFF. For the CDR3, the DNA is TGCGCCAGCAGCTTGGAGAGGTTTAACACTGAAGCTTTCTTT.

The chain couples TRBV29-1 to TRBJ2-1; 12 bases align to TRBD2. This CDR3 contains 14 residues. Germline CDR1 reads SQVTM; CDR2 reads ANQGSEA. With V trimmed by 7 bases and J by 4 bases, 5 bases remained unmatched. In DNA form, the CDR3 reads TGCAGCGCCCTGACTAGCGGGGGATACAATGAGCAGTTCTTC. Its protein is CSALTSGGYNEQFF.

The CDR3 loop reads CASSQGSTTDTQYF. Written as DNA, the CDR3 is TGCGCCAGCAGCCAAGGTAGCACGACAGATACGCAGTATTTT. The chain employs TRBV4-1 and TRBJ2-3; D is uncertain. CDR1 is MGHRA and CDR2 is YSYEKL in the germline V gene. V was shortened by 1 base and J by 3 bases, with 8 bases between the two germline ends. The CDR3 is made up of 14 amino acids.